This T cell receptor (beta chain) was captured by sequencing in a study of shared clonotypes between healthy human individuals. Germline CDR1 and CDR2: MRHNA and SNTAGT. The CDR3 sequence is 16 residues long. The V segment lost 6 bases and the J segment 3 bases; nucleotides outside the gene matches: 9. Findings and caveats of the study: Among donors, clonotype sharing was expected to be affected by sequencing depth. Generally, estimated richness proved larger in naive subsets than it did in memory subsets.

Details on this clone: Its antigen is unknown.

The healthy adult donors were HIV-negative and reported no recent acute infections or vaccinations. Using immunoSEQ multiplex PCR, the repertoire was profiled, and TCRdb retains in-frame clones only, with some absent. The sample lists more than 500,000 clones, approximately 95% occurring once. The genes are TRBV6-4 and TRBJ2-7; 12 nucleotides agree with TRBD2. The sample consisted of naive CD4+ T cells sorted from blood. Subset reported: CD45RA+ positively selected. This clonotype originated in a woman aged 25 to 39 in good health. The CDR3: CASRRRASGRVYEQYF. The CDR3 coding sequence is TGTGCCAGCAGACGAAGGGCTAGCGGGAGGGTCTACGAGCAGTACTTC.